This TCR beta chain was captured in a study of shared clonotypes between healthy human individuals. On this clone itself: What it binds is unknown.

Study-level findings and limits: Naive subsets generally exceeded memory subsets in estimated richness. Even with large depth, rarefaction showed that sorted-subset sequencing was incomplete.

TCRdb's copy holds only in-frame clones and misses some; the assay was immunoSEQ multiplex PCR. The sample has about 2.4 million clones; more than 85% are singletons. All of the donors resided in Nashville, Tennessee, and each was a Caucasian adult. From CD4+ cells came CD45RA+ naive and CD45RA-negative memory subsets. In germline, CDR1 is MNHEY, CDR2 SMNVEV (reference sequence). Trimming cost V 7 bases and J 3 bases, with 30 bases left between them. CDR3 length equals 19 residues. This TCR was sampled from a man younger than 35 in good health. Some clones in this sample may be carry-over from other donors' samples. The specimen sequenced was naive CD4+ T cells from PBMCs. Stated subset: CD45RA+ positively selected. The chain couples TRBV27 to TRBJ1-2, with unresolved D. CDR3 in amino acids: CASTTTAGFGRFRDYGYTF. The CDR3 DNA sequence: TGTGCCAGCACCACGACGGCAGGCTTCGGAAGGTTTCGGGACTATGGCTACACCTTC.